This T cell receptor beta chain was identified in a study of graft-versus-host responses after intestinal transplantation. Whole-study context: Recipients underwent multivisceral, liver-intestinal, or isolated intestinal transplants. Recipients uniformly received anti-thymocyte globulin induction, followed by tacrolimus and steroids for 2 to 4 years.

Libraries were prepared by immunoSEQ multiplex PCR; TCRdb keeps only in-frame clonotypes and omits some of them. In the table there are 100,000 to 130,000 clones, roughly 90% of which are singletons. As for this clone: Its target is not known.

The CDR3 length is 12 residues. Overall study findings and caveats: Levels of circulating GvH clones at their peak were associated with early post-transplant HvG declines. GvH clones surfaced in recipient marrow, some emerging earlier in ileum or blood.

The chain couples TRBV21-1 to TRBJ1-2. TRBV21-1 is classified as a pseudogene. The sequences come from unstimulated CD4+ T cells sorted from spleen or lymph node cells, collected before transplant. The clonotype originates from a human donor who was the organ donor for an intestinal transplant. The CDR3 reads CASSIRAPEHTF. CDR3 in DNA: TGTGCCAGCAGCATCCGGGCCCCTGAGCACACCTTC.